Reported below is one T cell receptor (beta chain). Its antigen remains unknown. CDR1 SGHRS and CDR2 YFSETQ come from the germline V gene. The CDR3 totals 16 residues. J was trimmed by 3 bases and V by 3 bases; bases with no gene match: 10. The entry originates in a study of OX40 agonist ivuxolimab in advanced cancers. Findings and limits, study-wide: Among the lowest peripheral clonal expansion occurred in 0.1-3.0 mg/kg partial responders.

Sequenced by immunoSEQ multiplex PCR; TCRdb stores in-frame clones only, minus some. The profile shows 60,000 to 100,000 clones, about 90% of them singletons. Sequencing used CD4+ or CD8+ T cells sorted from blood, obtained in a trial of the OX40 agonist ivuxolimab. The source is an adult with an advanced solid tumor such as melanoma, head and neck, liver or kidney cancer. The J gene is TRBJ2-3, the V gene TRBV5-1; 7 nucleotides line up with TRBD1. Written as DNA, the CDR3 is TGCGCCAGCAGCTCTACGACAGGGTCCCAGACAGATACGCAGTATTTT. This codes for CASSSTTGSQTDTQYF.